A single sample is the source of the 17 T cell receptor beta chains below, sequenced in a study of tumor-infiltrating lymphocytes in oesophageal squamous cell carcinoma. TCRdb re-called the PCR reads with MiXCR, one entry per CDR3 protein. The table includes about 11,000 distinct CDR3 sequences, about 60% detected once. Sequencing used esophageal tumor tissue. These receptors all stem from a male donor with esophageal squamous cell carcinoma.

V and J are TRBV7-9 and TRBJ2-7; D is perhaps TRBD2 (7 bases). Judging by the DNA end, TRBJ2-1 fits better; the J call may be wrong. The CDR3 covers 16 residues. In germline, CDR1 is SEHNR, CDR2 FQNEAQ (reference sequence). The CDR3 coding sequence is TGTGCCAGCAGCCCCAGCCTGGGGGGGGGCAGGGGTGAGCAGTTCTTC. Amino acid sequence: CASSPSLGGGRGEQFF.

This clonotype has only one observation. The gene calls are TRBV6-4 and TRBJ2-7; 8 positions agree with TRBD2. The J call may not be correct, given that the DNA end is closer to TRBJ2-1. This CDR3 comprises 16 residues. The germline V gene encodes CDR1 MRHNA and CDR2 SNTAGT. CDR3 residues: CASSAAAGGGYNEQFF. For the CDR3, the DNA is TGTGCCAGCAGTGCCGCTGCGGGAGGAGGGTACAATGAGCAGTTCTTC.

The chain is built from TRBV12-3 or TRBV12-4 and TRBJ2-4; the D is unclear. Matching the DNA end better, TRBJ2-7 makes the J call doubtful. This CDR3 is 13 amino acids long. The chain's CDR3 is CASSDETSYEQYF. The CDR3 DNA reads as TGTGCCAGCAGTGATGAGACTTCCTACGAGCAGTACTTC.

The chain links TRBV7-4 to TRBJ1-5, with TRBD1 as a possible D gene (5 bases). Germline CDR1 reads SGHVT; CDR2 reads SQSDAQ. The CDR3 sequence is 16 residues long. Trimming removed 0 bases at V and 5 bases at J, with 14 bases between. The CDR3 region has the DNA TGTGCCAGCAGCTTAGCCCCTGGGGGGGTCGATCAGCCCCAGCATTTT. Its translation: CASSLAPGGVDQPQHF.

This clonotype showed up many times. The chain is built from TRBV6-1 and TRBJ2-5, with TRBD2 identical over 14 bases. Trimming at V came to 5 bases and at J to 5 bases, leaving 7 bases not matched to a gene. Germline V gives CDR1 MNHNS, CDR2 SASEGT. The CDR3 has 16 amino acids. Here the CDR3 reads CASSRTTSGRGETQYF. The CDR3 DNA sequence: TGTGCCAGCAGTCGGACGACTAGCGGGAGGGGGGAGACCCAGTACTTC.

The V call is TRBV7-2, the J call TRBJ2-4, with 7 nucleotides matching TRBD1. Unmatched junction bases numbered 9, after V lost 3 bases and J lost 1 base. The CDR3 extends over 17 amino acids. Germline lookup yields CDR1 SGHTA and CDR2 FQGNSA. The CDR3 protein is CASSLPPGQLAKNIQYF. CDR3 sequence (DNA): TGTGCCAGCAGCTTGCCCCCGGGACAGTTGGCCAAAAACATTCAGTACTTC. Based on the CDR3 plus reference TRBV7-2 and TRBJ2-4, the full variable domain is GAGVSQSPSNKVTEKGKDVELRCDPISGHTALYWYRQSLGQGLEFLIYFQGNSAPDKSGLPSDRFSAERTGGSVSTLTIQRTQQEDSAVYLCASSLPPGQLAKNIQYFGAGTRLSVL.

The chain has TRBV7-3 and TRBJ2-7; 11 nucleotides align to TRBD2. The V gene end was trimmed by 6 bases and the J gene end by 6 bases; junction bases not matched to a gene: 4. The CDR3 covers 13 residues. Germline V gene lookup returns CDR1 SGHTA and CDR2 FQGTGA. The CDR3: CASRLAGVVEQYF. The CDR3 region has the DNA TGTGCCAGCAGACTAGCGGGAGTTGTCGAGCAGTACTTC.

By sample fraction, this clonotype is medium-sized. This may stem from a read error, because a much larger clone lies one nucleotide away. The V and J genes are TRBV11-3 and TRBJ2-1, with D maybe TRBD2 (6 bases). The DNA end is more similar to TRBJ2-7, so the J call may be wrong. The V gene's germline CDR1 is SGHNT and CDR2 YENEEA. CDR3 length equals 15 residues. The CDR3 nucleotides read TGTGCCAGCAGCCGACTAGGGAGCTCCTACAATGAGCAGTACTTC. As protein: CASSRLGSSYNEQYF.

This clonotype was found many times. This chain connects TRBV20-1 to TRBJ2-3; tentative D call: TRBD2 (6 bases). The CDR3 spans 14 residues. Germline-derived CDR1 and CDR2 are DFQATT and SNEGSKA (reference sequence). Trimming took 8 bases from V and 2 from J, leaving 17 bases between them. The CDR3 DNA is TGCAGTTCTCGCGGGGTAGGGGCCACAGATACGCAGTATTTT. It yields the protein CSSRGVGATDTQYF.

This rearrangement joins TRBV7-3 to TRBJ2-6, with D possibly being TRBD1 (5 bases). Germline CDR1 is SGHTA and CDR2 is FQGTGA. The CDR3 has 14 residues. The V end was cut by 5 bases, the J end by 1 base, with 6 bases between. The DNA for the CDR3 is TGTGCCAGCAGCGACAGATCTGGGGCCAACGTCCTGACTTTC. Amino acids: CASSDRSGANVLTF.

The chain employs TRBV7-6 and TRBJ2-1, with TRBD1 matching over 9 bases. The J call may be wrong; the DNA end is better matched by TRBJ2-7. The CDR3 is 16 amino acids. The germline V gene encodes CDR1 SGHVS and CDR2 FNYEAQ. Here the CDR3 reads CASSSQTGQGSYEQYF. CDR3 nucleotides: TGTGCCAGCAGCTCACAAACGGGACAGGGCTCCTACGAGCAGTACTTC.

This clonotype is classed as large. This sequence joins TRBV28 and TRBJ2-3; 15 positions agree with TRBD2. With 6 bases clipped from V and 7 bases from J, the junction kept 11 bases outside the gene matches. CDR3 length: 17 amino acids. The V gene's germline CDR1 is MDHEN and CDR2 SYDVKM. In DNA form, the CDR3 reads TGTGCCAGCAGCCATCCCAGAGGACTAGCGGGAGGGTATACGCAGTATTTT. It yields the protein CASSHPRGLAGGYTQYF.

This clonotype was seen a few times. The chain carries TRBV7-9 and TRBJ2-1; 8 bases fit TRBD2. Germline CDR1 reads SEHNR; CDR2 reads FQNEAQ (reference sequence). The CDR3 extends over 16 amino acids. V lost 5 bases and J lost 3; bases outside the gene matches: 9. The CDR3 reads CASSQIGGGFYNEQFF. CDR3 bases: TGTGCCAGCAGCCAGATCGGCGGGGGGTTCTACAATGAGCAGTTCTTC.

The V call is TRBV7-9, the J call TRBJ2-3, with no clear D. The DNA end is more similar to TRBJ2-1, so the J call may be wrong. This CDR3 region has 12 residues. Germline V gene lookup returns CDR1 SEHNR and CDR2 FQNEAQ (reference sequence). This chain's CDR3 is CASSLMIYEQFF. The CDR3 coding sequence is TGTGCCAGCAGCTTAATGATCTACGAGCAGTTCTTC.

The V call is TRBV7-8, the J call TRBJ2-5; TRBD2 agrees at 12 bases. The J call may be faulty, since TRBJ2-7 better matches the DNA end. The V gene's germline CDR1 is SGHVS and CDR2 FQNEAQ. The CDR3 runs 16 residues. The CDR3 sequence: CASGTPRTSGGYEQYF. CDR3 DNA: TGTGCCAGCGGAACCCCTCGTACTAGCGGGGGGTACGAGCAGTACTTC.

The CDR3 protein is CASIPPGVVTDTQYF. In DNA, the CDR3 is TGTGCCAGCATCCCCCCAGGGGTCGTGACAGATACGCAGTATTTT. This chain connects TRBV6-9 to TRBJ2-3; maybe TRBD1 (6 bases). CDR3 length: 15 residues. Germline loops: CDR1 MNHGY, CDR2 SVAAGI. V shed 7 bases and J shed 3 bases, with 17 bases lying between them.

The genes are TRBV7-3 and TRBJ2-1; D perhaps matches TRBD1 (5 bases). V lost 2 bases to trimming and J lost 5 bases, with 7 bases between them. This CDR3 has 13 residues. Germline V gene sequence: CDR1 SGHTA, CDR2 FQGTGA. In DNA form, the CDR3 reads TGTGCCAGCAGCTTAGCCAGGGACAATGAGCAGTTCTTC. This translates into CASSLARDNEQFF.